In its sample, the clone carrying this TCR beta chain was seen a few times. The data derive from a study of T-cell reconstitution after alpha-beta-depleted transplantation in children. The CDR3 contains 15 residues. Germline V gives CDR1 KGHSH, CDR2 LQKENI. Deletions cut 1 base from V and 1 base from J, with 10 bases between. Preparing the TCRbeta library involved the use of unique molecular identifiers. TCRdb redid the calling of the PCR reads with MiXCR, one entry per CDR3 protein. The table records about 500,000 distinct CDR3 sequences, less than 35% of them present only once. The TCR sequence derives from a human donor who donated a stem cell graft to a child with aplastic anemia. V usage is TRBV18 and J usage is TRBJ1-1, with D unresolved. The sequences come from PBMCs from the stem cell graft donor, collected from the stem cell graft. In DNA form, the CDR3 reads TGTGCCAGCTCACCACAACAGAATAAGAACACTGAAGCTTTCTTT. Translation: CASSPQQNKNTEAFF. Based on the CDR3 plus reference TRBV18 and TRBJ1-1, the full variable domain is NAGVMQNPRHLVRRRGQEARLRCSPMKGHSHVYWYRQLPEEGLKFMVYLQKENIIDESGMPKERFSAEFPKEGPSILRIQQVVRGDSAAYFCASSPQQNKNTEAFFGQGTRLTVV.